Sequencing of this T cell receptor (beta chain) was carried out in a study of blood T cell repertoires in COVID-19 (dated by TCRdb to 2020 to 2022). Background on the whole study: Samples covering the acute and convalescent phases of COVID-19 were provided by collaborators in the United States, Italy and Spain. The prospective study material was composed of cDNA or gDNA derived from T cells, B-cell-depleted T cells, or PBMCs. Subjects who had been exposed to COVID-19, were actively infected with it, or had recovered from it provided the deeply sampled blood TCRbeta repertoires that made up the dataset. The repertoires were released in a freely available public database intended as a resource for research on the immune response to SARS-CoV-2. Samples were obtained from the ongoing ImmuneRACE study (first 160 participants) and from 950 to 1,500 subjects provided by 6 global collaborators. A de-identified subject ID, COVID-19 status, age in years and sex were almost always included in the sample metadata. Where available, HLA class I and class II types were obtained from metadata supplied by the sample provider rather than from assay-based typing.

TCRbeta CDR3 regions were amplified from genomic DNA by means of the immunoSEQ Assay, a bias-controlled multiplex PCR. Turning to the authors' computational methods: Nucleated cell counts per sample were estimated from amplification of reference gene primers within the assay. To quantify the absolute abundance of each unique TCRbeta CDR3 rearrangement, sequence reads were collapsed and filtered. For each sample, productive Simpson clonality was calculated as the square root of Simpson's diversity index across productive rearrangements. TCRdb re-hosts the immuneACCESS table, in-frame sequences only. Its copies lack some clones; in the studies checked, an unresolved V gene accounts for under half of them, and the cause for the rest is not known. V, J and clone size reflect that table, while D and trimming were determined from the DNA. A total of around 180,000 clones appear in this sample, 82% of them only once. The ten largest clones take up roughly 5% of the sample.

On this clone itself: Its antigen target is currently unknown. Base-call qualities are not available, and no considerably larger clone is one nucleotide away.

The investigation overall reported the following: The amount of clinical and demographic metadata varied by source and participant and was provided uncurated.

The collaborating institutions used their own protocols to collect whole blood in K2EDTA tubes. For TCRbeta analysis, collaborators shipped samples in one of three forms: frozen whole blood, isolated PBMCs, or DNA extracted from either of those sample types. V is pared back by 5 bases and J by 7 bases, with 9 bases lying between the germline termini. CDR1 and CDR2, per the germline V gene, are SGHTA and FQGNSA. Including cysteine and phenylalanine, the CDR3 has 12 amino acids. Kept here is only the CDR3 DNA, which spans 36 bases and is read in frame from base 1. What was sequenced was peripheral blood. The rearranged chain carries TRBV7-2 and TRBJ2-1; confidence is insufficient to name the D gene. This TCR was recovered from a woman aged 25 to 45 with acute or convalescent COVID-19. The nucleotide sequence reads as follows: TGTGCCAGCAGCCTAGTTTCGAATGAGCAGTTCTTC. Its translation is CASSLVSNEQFF.